One sample yielded the 16 T cell receptor beta chains listed below, sequenced in a study of somatic mutations in cytotoxic T cells in rheumatoid arthritis. The method was immunoSEQ multiplex PCR; TCRdb's version includes in-frame clones alone and lacks a portion of them. Of approximately 10,000 clones listed, about nine tenths are singletons. Sequencing was performed on CD8+ T cells sorted from blood. The receptors were gathered from a woman younger than 30 with rheumatoid arthritis.

The rearrangement uses TRBV7-3 and TRBJ1-1; 7 bases align to TRBD1. Per germline, CDR1 SGHTA and CDR2 FQGTGA. V lost 3 bases to trimming and J lost 3 bases; unmatched junction nucleotides: 10. CDR3 length equals 16 residues. The CDR3 reads CASSLGTEGFDTEAFF. The CDR3 DNA reads TGTGCCAGCAGCTTGGGGACAGAGGGTTTCGACACTGAAGCTTTCTTT. Filled out from reference TRBV7-3 and TRBJ1-1, the complete variable domain reads GAGVSQTPSNKVTEKGKYVELRCDPISGHTALYWYRQSLGQGPEFLIYFQGTGAADDSGLPNDRFFAVRPEGSVSTLKIQRTERGDSAVYLCASSLGTEGFDTEAFFGQGTRLTVV.

The chain combines TRBV4-1 with TRBJ2-6; D perhaps matches TRBD1 (6 bases). The ends were cut back, 7 bases at V and 4 bases at J, with 11 bases in the middle. This CDR3 has 14 amino acids. Germline V CDR1 and CDR2: MGHRA, YSYEKL. CDR3 loop: CASTPGAGANVLTF. Here the CDR3 DNA reads TGCGCCAGCACGCCAGGGGCCGGGGCCAACGTCCTGACTTTC.

This chain links TRBV2 with TRBJ2-5; TRBD1 might be the D (5 bases). Germline CDR1 reads SNHLY; CDR2 reads FYNNEI. Trimming removed 4 bases from V and 2 bases from J, with 17 bases in between. The CDR3 contains 16 residues. The CDR3 loop is CASSALTGPKQETQYF. The CDR3 nucleotides are TGTGCCAGCAGTGCTCTTACAGGTCCGAAACAAGAGACCCAGTACTTC.

The V call is TRBV10-2, the J call TRBJ1-1; a weak D match, TRBD1 (6 bases). There are 18 residues in the CDR3. Germline loops: CDR1 WSHSY, CDR2 SAAADI. V was pared by 2 bases and J by 5 bases, with 24 bases between. The CDR3: CASSEGAFQGFRRTEAFF. The CDR3 DNA reads TGCGCCAGCAGTGAGGGGGCATTTCAGGGGTTTAGGCGGACTGAAGCTTTCTTT.

V is TRBV9 and J is TRBJ2-5; tentative D call: TRBD2 (5 bases). The J call may be incorrect, as the DNA end agrees better with TRBJ2-7. Germline V CDR1 and CDR2: SGDLS, YYNGEE. The CDR3 consists of 13 residues. The DNA for the CDR3 is TGTGCCAGCAGCGTATCCGGGAACTACGAGCAGTACTTC. It codes for CASSVSGNYEQYF.

This rearrangement joins TRBV19 to TRBJ1-2; 9 bases agree with TRBD1. The CDR3 runs 15 residues. CDR1 and CDR2 from the germline V gene are LNHDA and SQIVND (reference sequence). After removal of 3 bases from V and 5 bases from J, the junction contained 7 bases not matched to a gene. In nucleotides, the CDR3 is TGTGCCAGTAGTATCGGGGGGACAGGGACATATGGCTACACCTTC. This encodes CASSIGGTGTYGYTF.

The chain couples TRBV7-8 to TRBJ1-1; 7 nucleotides align to TRBD1. The CDR3 has 16 amino acids. After removal of 3 bases from V and 4 bases from J, the junction contained 11 bases not matched to a gene. Germline CDR1 and CDR2: SGHVS and FQNEAQ. CDR3 region: CASSLGTGDPSTEAFF. Here the CDR3 DNA reads TGTGCCAGCAGCTTGGGAACAGGGGACCCGAGCACTGAAGCTTTCTTT.

This clone has only one observation. The V gene is TRBV7-2, the J gene TRBJ2-7, with D unresolved. Trimming took 4 bases from V and 4 from J, leaving 14 bases between them. Germline CDR1 and CDR2: SGHTA and FQGNSA. This CDR3 is built from 14 residues. As DNA, the CDR3 is TGTGCCAGCAGCTGGCTGGCGGCAATATACGAGCAGTACTTC. Amino acids: CASSWLAAIYEQYF.

V is TRBV28 and J is TRBJ1-1; tentatively, D is TRBD1 (5 bases). Germline V lookup: CDR1 MDHEN, CDR2 SYDVKM. V lost 5 bases, J lost 1 base, and 8 bases lay in between. The CDR3 is 13 amino acids. The CDR3 protein is CASSLTGNTEAFF. The CDR3 DNA follows: TGTGCCAGCAGTCTCACAGGGAACACTGAAGCTTTCTTT.

The chain recombines TRBV27 with TRBJ2-1, with 7 bases matching TRBD2. Germline CDR1 and CDR2: MNHEY and SMNVEV (reference sequence). CDR3 size: 14 residues. V lost 2 bases to trimming and J lost 7 bases; unmatched junction nucleotides: 5. This CDR3 reads CASSLRDYTNEQFF. The CDR3 DNA reads as TGTGCCAGCAGTTTAAGGGACTACACTAATGAGCAGTTCTTC.

The rearrangement joins TRBV4-1 to TRBJ1-5; D remains ambiguous. The CDR3 has 16 amino acids. The germline CDR1 and CDR2 sequences are MGHRA and YSYEKL. The V and J ends lost 0 bases and 0 bases respectively, with 9 bases between them. The CDR3: CASSQDRTYSNQPQHF. As DNA, the CDR3 is TGCGCCAGCAGCCAAGACAGGACTTATAGCAATCAGCCCCAGCATTTT.

This clone was seen just once. The genes are TRBV11-3 and TRBJ2-1, with D possibly matching TRBD2 (6 bases). The CDR3 has 15 residues. V was cut by 5 bases and J by 2 bases, with 13 bases left in between. From germline, CDR1 is SGHNT and CDR2 YENEEA. CDR3 amino acids: CASSARLVPYNEQFF. CDR3 nucleotide sequence: TGTGCCAGCAGCGCCCGACTAGTTCCCTACAATGAGCAGTTCTTC.

This sequence joins TRBV10-3 and TRBJ1-1; weak D call: TRBD1 (5 bases). The CDR3 length is 14 residues. Deletions cut 2 bases from V and 1 base from J, with 8 bases between. Germline V gives CDR1 ENHRY, CDR2 SYGVKD. The CDR3 sequence is CAISEGGKNTEAFF. CDR3 nucleotide sequence: TGTGCCATCAGTGAGGGGGGGAAGAACACTGAAGCTTTCTTT.

The rearrangement links TRBV28 to TRBJ2-1; D perhaps matches TRBD1 (6 bases). This CDR3 comprises 16 residues. The germline V and J ends were trimmed by 2 bases and 0 bases, with 11 bases remaining between them. The V gene's germline CDR1 is MDHEN and CDR2 SYDVKM. CDR3 amino acids: CASSLVGHSSYNEQFF. The DNA of the CDR3 is TGTGCCAGCAGTTTAGTGGGACATAGCTCCTACAATGAGCAGTTCTTC.

This chain links TRBV13 with TRBJ2-7; TRBD2 matches 8 bases. The ends lost 0 bases at V and 4 bases at J; junction bases unmatched: 8. CDR1 is PRHDT, CDR2 FYEKMQ, per germline (reference sequence). This CDR3 region has 16 residues. DNA of the CDR3: TGTGCCAGCAGCTTAGGCCCAGCGGGAGCTGTTTACGAGCAGTACTTC. Its protein product is CASSLGPAGAVYEQYF.

The chain joins TRBV7-3 to TRBJ2-1, with 8 bases aligning to TRBD2. V lost 4 bases and J lost 2; bases outside the gene matches: 4. This CDR3 is built from 15 residues. The germline CDR1 and CDR2 sequences are SGHTA and FQGTGA. The DNA of the CDR3 is TGTGCCAGCAGCTCGCGGGAGGCTGCCTACAATGAGCAGTTCTTC. It encodes CASSSREAAYNEQFF.